Sequencing of this TCR beta chain was carried out in a study of T-cell reconstitution after alpha-beta-depleted transplantation in children. The germline CDR1 and CDR2 sequences are SGHAT and FQNNGV. The CDR3 sequence is 16 residues long. V lost 0 bases to trimming and J lost 10 bases, with 19 bases between them. Study outcomes and limitations: Newly generated T cells supplied most T-cell counts and diversity one year post-transplant. Roughly two months post-transplant, alpha-beta T cells reportedly originated from several hundred graft clones that had expanded. TCRbeta diversity was high at day 60 in some patients (a result of surviving recipient T cells and thymic progenitors).

Construction of the TCRbeta library involved unique molecular identifiers. Each CDR3 protein is one row after TCRdb ran MiXCR on the PCR reads. The sample lists fewer than 700,000 distinct CDR3 sequences, about an eighth occurring once. A word on this clonotype: Its specificity is not known.

V gene TRBV11-2 combines with J gene TRBJ2-1; D could derive from TRBD1 or TRBD2 (5 bases each). Sequenced material: PBMCs, mostly from graft donor cells, taken 360 days after TCRalphabeta/CD19-depleted stem cell transplant. The source is a male patient between 5 and 17 years old who had a stem cell transplant for acute myeloid leukemia, so the T cells may come from the graft donor. CDR3 coding DNA: TGTGCCAGCAGCTTAGATAGGGGTATTTGGGGGAGAGAGCAGTTCTTC. Protein: CASSLDRGIWGREQFF. The full variable domain, its missing parts supplied by reference TRBV11-2 and TRBJ2-1, is EAGVAQSPRYKIIEKRQSVAFWCNPISGHATLYWYQQILGQGPKLLIQFQNNGVVDDSQLPKDRFSAERLKGVDSTLKIQPAKLEDSAVYLCASSLDRGIWGREQFFGPGTRLTVL.